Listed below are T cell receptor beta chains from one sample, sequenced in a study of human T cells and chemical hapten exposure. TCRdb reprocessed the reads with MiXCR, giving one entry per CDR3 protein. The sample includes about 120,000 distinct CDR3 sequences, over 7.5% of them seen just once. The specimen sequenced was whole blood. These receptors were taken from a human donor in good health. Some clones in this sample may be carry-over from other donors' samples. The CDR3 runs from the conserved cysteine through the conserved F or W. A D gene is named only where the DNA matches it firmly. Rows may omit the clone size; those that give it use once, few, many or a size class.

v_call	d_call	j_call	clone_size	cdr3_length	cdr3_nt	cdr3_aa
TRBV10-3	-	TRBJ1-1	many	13	TGTGCCATTGCAGGGGAGCCGGGCACTGAAGCTTTCTTT	CAIAGEPGTEAFF
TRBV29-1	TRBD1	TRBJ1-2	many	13	TGCAGCGTAGGCCCCGGGACAGGGGGAGGCTACACCTTC	CSVGPGTGGGYTF
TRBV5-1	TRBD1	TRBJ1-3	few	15	TGCGCCAGCAGCTCCGGACAGGACGCTGGAAACACCATATATTTT	CASSSGQDAGNTIYF
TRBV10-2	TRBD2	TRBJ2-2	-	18	TGCGCCAGCAGTGAGTCCGGAGTAGCGGGAGTAAACACCGGGGAGCTGTTTTTT	CASSESGVAGVNTGELFF
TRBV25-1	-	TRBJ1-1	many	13	TGTGCCAGCAGTGAATATTTGAACACTGAAGCTTTCTTT	CASSEYLNTEAFF
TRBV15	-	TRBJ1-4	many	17	TGTGCCACCAGCAGAGATTTGTTGGAGGGCTCCGGCGAAAAACTGTTTTTT	CATSRDLLEGSGEKLFF
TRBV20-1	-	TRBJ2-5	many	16	TGCAGTGCTAGTCAGGAGGGGGGGCAGGATCAAGAGACCCAGTACTTC	CSASQEGGQDQETQYF
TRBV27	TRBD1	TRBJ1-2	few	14	TGTGCCAGCAGTCAACCGGGACAGGGGTACGGCTACACCTTC	CASSQPGQGYGYTF
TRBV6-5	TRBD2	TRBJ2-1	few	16	TGTGCCAGCAGTTACTCAGCGGGAGGGTTCTACAATGAGCAGTTCTTC	CASSYSAGGFYNEQFF
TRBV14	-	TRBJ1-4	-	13	TGTGCCAGCAGCCAAGTAATCGGCGGGGGACTGTTTTTT	CASSQVIGGGLFF
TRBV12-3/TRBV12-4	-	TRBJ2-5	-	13	TGTGCCAGCAGTGTGCGAGTAGGAGAGACCCAGTACTTC	CASSVRVGETQYF
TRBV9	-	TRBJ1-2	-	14	TGTGCCAGCAGCGCCCAACAGGGTTTAGATGGCTACACCTTC	CASSAQQGLDGYTF
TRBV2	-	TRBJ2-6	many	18	TGTGCCAGCAGGGTTCGGGCCGCCCTTATCTCTGGGGCCAACGTCCTGACTTTC	CASRVRAALISGANVLTF
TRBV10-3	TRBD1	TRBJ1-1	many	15	TGTGCCATCAGTCCCGGGACAGAGCCGAACACTGAAGCTTTCTTT	CAISPGTEPNTEAFF
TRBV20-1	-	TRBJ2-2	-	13	TGCAGTGCTAGGGATCTGAACACCGGGGAGCTGTTTTTT	CSARDLNTGELFF
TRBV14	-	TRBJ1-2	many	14	TGTGCCAGCAGCCAAGATCCAGGGGCCAATGGCTACACCTTC	CASSQDPGANGYTF
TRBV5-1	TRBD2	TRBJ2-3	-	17	TGCGCCAGCAGCTTGGAACCACTAGCGACTAGCACAGATACGCAGTATTTT	CASSLEPLATSTDTQYF
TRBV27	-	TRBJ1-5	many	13	TGTGCCAGTGGTGGCGGAGGCAATCAGCCCCAGCATTTT	CASGGGGNQPQHF
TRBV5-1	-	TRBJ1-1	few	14	TGCGCCAGCAGCTCGGACGCTATGAACACTGAAGCTTTCTTT	CASSSDAMNTEAFF
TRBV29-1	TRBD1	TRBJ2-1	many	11	TGCAGCGCCGACAGGGGTGGTGAGCAGTTCTTC	CSADRGGEQFF
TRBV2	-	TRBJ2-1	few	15	TGTGCCAGCTTTAGGACTGCCCTCTCCTACAATGAGCAGTTCTTC	CASFRTALSYNEQFF
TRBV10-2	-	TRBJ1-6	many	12	TGCGCCAGCAGTACTCGGGCCTCACCCCTCCACTTT	CASSTRASPLHF
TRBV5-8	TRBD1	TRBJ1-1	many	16	TGTGCCAGCACCCTGAGGGGGACAGGGGAAGACACTGAAGCTTTCTTT	CASTLRGTGEDTEAFF
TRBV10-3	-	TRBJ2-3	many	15	TGTGCCATCAGTGAGTCAAGGACTCGCACAGATACGCAGTATTTT	CAISESRTRTDTQYF
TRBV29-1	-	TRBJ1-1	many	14	TGCAGCGTTGGACACCGGCTTTTGAACACTGAAGCTTTCTTT	CSVGHRLLNTEAFF
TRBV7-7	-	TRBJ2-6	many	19	TGTGCCAGCAGCTCCCACCGGAGGACAGCTATAGCTGGGGCCAACGTCCTGACTTTC	CASSSHRRTAIAGANVLTF
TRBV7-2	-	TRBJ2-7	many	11	TGTGCCAGCAGCGTCGGTGGGGAGGAGTACTTC	CASSVGGEEYF
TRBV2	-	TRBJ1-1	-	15	TGTGCCAGCAGTGAGGATGACAGAATGAACACTGAAGCTTTCTTT	CASSEDDRMNTEAFF
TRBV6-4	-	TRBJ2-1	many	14	TGTGCCAGCAGTGAGAGGGGCCACTACAATGAGCAGTTCTTC	CASSERGHYNEQFF
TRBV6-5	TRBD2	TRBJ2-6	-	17	TGTGCCAGCCGAATAGCGGGCTCGACGGTTGGGGCCAACGTCCTGACTTTC	CASRIAGSTVGANVLTF
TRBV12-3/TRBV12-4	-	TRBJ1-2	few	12	TGTGCCAGCAGTAGAAATAACTATGGCTACACCTTC	CASSRNNYGYTF
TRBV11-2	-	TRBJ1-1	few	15	TGTGCCAGCAGCTTAGTAGCGGATGGGAACACTGAAGCTTTCTTT	CASSLVADGNTEAFF
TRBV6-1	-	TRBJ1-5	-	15	TGTGCCAGCAGGGACCTACCGCAAGGCAATCAGCCCCAGCATTTT	CASRDLPQGNQPQHF
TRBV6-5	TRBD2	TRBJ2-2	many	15	TGTGCCAGCAGTTCCCTAGCGGGGGGGGCCGGGGAGCTGTTTTTT	CASSSLAGGAGELFF
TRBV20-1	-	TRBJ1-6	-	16	TGCAGTGCTCAAGACATACAAAGCTCCTATAATTCACCCCTCCACTTT	CSAQDIQSSYNSPLHF
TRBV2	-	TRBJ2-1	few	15	TGTGCCAGCAGTGACCCAGGTAGCTCCTACAATGAGCAGTTCTTC	CASSDPGSSYNEQFF
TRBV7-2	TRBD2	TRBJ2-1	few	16	TGTGCCAGCAGCCACCCCGGGACGGGGACTAACAATGAGCAGTTCTTC	CASSHPGTGTNNEQFF
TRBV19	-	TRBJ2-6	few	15	TGTGCCAGTATCTCGGATGACTCTGGGGCCAACGTCCTGACTTTC	CASISDDSGANVLTF